This T cell receptor (beta chain) was captured in a study of cytomegalovirus exposure and HLA in healthy donors. Germline V gives CDR1 LGHNA, CDR2 YSLEER. This CDR3 spans 17 amino acids. V dropped 4 bases and J dropped 3 bases, with 22 bases sitting between them. 13 Jbeta primers and 60 Vbeta primers were used for the PCR. TCRdb's table, derived via immunoSEQ multiplex PCR, lists solely in-frame clones and lacks some. The data hold roughly 61,000 clones, with roughly 90% observed a single time. Points from the study as a whole: The authors enumerated roughly 180 TCR beta chains as linked to cytomegalovirus.

This clone has more than one count but fewer than ten. Its specificity is not known. The chain carries TRBV4-3 and TRBJ2-7, with D possibly matching TRBD2 (7 bases). This TCR was sampled from a man aged 25-40 years in good health and CMV-seropositive. The sequencing sample was made of PBMCs. The CDR3, as DNA: TGCGCCAGCAGCCTAGAAAGCGAGGGGGGGGGTGTCTACGAGCAGTACTTC. Protein sequence: CASSLESEGGGVYEQYF.